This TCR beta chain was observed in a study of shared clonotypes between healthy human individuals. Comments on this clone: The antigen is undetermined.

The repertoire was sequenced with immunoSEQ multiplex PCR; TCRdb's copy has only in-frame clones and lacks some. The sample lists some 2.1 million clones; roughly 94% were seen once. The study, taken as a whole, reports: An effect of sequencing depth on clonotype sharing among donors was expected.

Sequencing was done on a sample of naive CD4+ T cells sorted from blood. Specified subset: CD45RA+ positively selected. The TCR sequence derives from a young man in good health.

CDR3 region: CASSSGISYGYTF. CDR3 DNA sequence: TGTGCCAGCAGCAGCGGGATTAGCTATGGCTACACCTTC. The chain joins TRBV28 to TRBJ1-2; D gene unclear. The CDR3 spans 13 residues. The V end was cut by 6 bases, the J end by 4 bases, with 12 bases between. Germline CDR1 MDHEN, CDR2 SYDVKM.